This entry describes one T cell receptor (beta chain). Which antigen it targets is not known. No clone much larger than this one lies a single base away; base qualities are absent. This sample was included in a study of blood T cell repertoires in COVID-19 (TCRdb year 2020). Regarding the research as a whole: Collaborator samples came from the United States, Italy and Spain and covered acute and convalescent phases of COVID-19. The material from the prospective study consisted of cDNA or gDNA derived from T cells, B-cell-depleted T cells, or PBMCs. The dataset comprised deeply sampled blood TCRbeta repertoires from subjects exposed to, actively infected with, or recovered from COVID-19. The repertoires were made available in a free public database intended to serve as a resource for research on the immune response to SARS-CoV-2. Samples were obtained from the ongoing ImmuneRACE study (first 160 participants) and from 1,254 subjects provided by 6 global collaborators. The sample metadata nearly always contained a de-identified subject ID, COVID-19 status, age in years and sex. Where HLA class I and class II types were available, the types were taken from metadata supplied by the sample provider, not from assay-based typing.

TCRbeta CDR3 regions were amplified from genomic DNA by means of the immunoSEQ Assay, a bias-controlled multiplex PCR. In the source study's methods: Nucleated cell counts per sample were estimated from amplification of reference gene primers within the assay. Sequence reads were collapsed and filtered to measure the absolute abundance of every unique TCRbeta CDR3 rearrangement. For each sample, productive Simpson clonality was calculated as the square root of Simpson's diversity index across productive rearrangements. The table was pulled from immuneACCESS by TCRdb, which kept in-frame rearrangements only. Such tables lose some clones; where checked, under half of the loss comes from unresolved V genes, and the rest has no known cause. D and trimming were read from the DNA, whereas the V and J calls and clone size are those reported in that table. The sample table records roughly 410,000 clones; about 91% of these occur just once. The biggest ten clones account for about 1.6% of the sample.

Reading the germline V gene gives CDR1 SGHRS and CDR2 YFSETQ. Trimming removed 1 base from V and 2 bases from J; the gene matches leave 5 bases unexplained. Its CDR3 holds 16 amino acids, cysteine through phenylalanine. CDR3 DNA only is kept here, 48 bases in frame from base 1. What the research found in general, with its limitations: The quantity of clinical and demographic metadata differed by source and by participant and was supplied without curation.

In Seattle, one collaborating source enrolled patients while the infection was active and tracked those patients longitudinally over the course of disease. Whole blood was collected in K2EDTA tubes by collaborating institutions according to the institutions' own protocols. For TCRbeta analysis, collaborators shipped samples as frozen whole blood, isolated PBMCs, or DNA extracted from either of those sample types. The rearrangement combines TRBV5-1 with TRBJ2-3; 9 bases in between match TRBD2. This clonotype originated in a woman aged 40-49 years with COVID-19, enrolled during active disease. The specimen was peripheral blood. Here is the DNA: TGCGCCAGCAGCTTGCTGACTAGCGGCCCCACAGATACGCAGTATTTT. Its protein is CASSLLTSGPTDTQYF.